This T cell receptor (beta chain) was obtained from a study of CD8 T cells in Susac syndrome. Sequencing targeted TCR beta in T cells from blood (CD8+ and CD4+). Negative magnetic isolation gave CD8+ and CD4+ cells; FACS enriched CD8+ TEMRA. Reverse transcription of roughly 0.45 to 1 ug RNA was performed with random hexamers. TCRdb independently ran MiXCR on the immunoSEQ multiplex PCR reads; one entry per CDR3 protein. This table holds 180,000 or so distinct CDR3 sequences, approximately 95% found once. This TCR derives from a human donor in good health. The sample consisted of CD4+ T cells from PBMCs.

CDR3 sequence reads: CASSQEAGQGDTQYF. In nucleotides, the CDR3 is TGCGCCAGCAGCCAAGAAGCGGGTCAGGGAGATACGCAGTATTTT. J is TRBJ2-3 and V is TRBV4-1, with a weak D call TRBD2 (6 bases). Trimming cost V 0 bases and J 5 bases, with 12 bases left between them. The CDR3 is made up of 15 amino acids. The germline V gene encodes CDR1 MGHRA and CDR2 YSYEKL.